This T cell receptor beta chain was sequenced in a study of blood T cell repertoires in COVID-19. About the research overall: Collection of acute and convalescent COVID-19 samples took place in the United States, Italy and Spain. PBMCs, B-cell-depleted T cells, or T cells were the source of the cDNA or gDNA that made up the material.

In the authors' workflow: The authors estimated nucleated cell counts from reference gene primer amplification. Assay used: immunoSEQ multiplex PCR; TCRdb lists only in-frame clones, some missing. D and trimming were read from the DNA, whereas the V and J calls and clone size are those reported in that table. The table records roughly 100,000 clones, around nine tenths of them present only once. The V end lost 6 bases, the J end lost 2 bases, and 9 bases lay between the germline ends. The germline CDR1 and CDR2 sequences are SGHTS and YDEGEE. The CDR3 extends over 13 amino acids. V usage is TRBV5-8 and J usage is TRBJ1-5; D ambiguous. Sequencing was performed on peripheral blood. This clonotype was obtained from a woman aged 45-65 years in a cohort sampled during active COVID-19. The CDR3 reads CASTRSGNQPQHF. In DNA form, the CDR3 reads TGTGCCAGCACCCGGAGTGGCAATCAGCCCCAGCATTTT.